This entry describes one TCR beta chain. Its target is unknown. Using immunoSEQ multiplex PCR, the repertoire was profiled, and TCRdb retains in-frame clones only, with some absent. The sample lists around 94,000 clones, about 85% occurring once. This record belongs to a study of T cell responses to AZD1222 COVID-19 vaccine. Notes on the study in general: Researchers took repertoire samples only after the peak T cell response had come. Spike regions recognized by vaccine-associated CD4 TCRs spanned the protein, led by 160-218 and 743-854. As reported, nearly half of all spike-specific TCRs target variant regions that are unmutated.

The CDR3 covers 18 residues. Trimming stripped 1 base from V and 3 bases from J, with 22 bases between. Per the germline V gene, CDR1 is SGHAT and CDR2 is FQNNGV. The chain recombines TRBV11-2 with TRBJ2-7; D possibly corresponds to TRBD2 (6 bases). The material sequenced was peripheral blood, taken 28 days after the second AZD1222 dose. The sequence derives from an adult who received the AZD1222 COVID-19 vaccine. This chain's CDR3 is CASSLGAGFRSSNYEQYF. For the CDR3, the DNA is TGTGCCAGCAGCTTAGGGGCGGGGTTCCGTTCTTCCAACTACGAGCAGTACTTC. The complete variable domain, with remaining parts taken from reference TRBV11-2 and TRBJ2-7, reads EAGVAQSPRYKIIEKRQSVAFWCNPISGHATLYWYQQILGQGPKLLIQFQNNGVVDDSQLPKDRFSAERLKGVDSTLKIQPAKLEDSAVYLCASSLGAGFRSSNYEQYFGPGTRLTVT.